This record concerns one T cell receptor beta chain sequence. CD8 cells regarded as naive lacked CD45RO, were positively chosen for CCR7, and omitted terminally differentiated effector memory CD45RA+ cells. Study donors comprised healthy, HIV-negative adults devoid of recent acute infection or vaccination. Once extracted for a subset, genomic DNA was divided evenly among several immunoSEQ plates. Measured with immunoSEQ multiplex PCR; TCRdb has only the in-frame clones, and not every one. The sample holds around 550,000 clones, 95% seen once. The data derive from a study of shared clonotypes between healthy human individuals. Study overall: Per donor, three plates held CD4 naive cells, three held CD4 memory, two held CD8 naive and one held CD8 memory.

Trimming at V came to 4 bases and at J to 0 bases, leaving 15 bases not matched to a gene. This CDR3 is 19 amino acids long. CDR1 and CDR2 from the germline V gene are MNHEY and SMNVEV (reference sequence). This TCR came from a woman between 25 and 40 years old in good health. The sequenced material came from naive CD8+ T cells sorted from blood. The chain uses TRBV27 and TRBJ1-5; 7 nucleotides align to TRBD1. The CDR3 DNA reads as TGTGCCAGCAGTTCGGGACAGATCCCGGTCCGTTATAGCAATCAGCCCCAGCATTTT. Translating it yields CASSSGQIPVRYSNQPQHF.